The 29 T cell receptor beta chains below come from one sample, sequenced in a study of lymphopenia after photon versus proton radiotherapy. The data were produced by immunoSEQ multiplex PCR, yet TCRdb's version contains in-frame clones alone and is incomplete. Seen here are about 24,000 clones, 85% observed once, and the top ten hold roughly a sixth. Sample: peripheral blood, taken from a patient treated with photon-based radiotherapy. The receptor source for this set is a man in his fifties or sixties with pancreatic cancer.

The chain joins TRBV14 to TRBJ2-7; D ambiguous. Germline loops: CDR1 SGHDN, CDR2 FVKESK. V lost 3 bases and J 0 bases, leaving 3 bases between the germline ends. This CDR3 region has 12 residues. The CDR3 nucleotides read TGTGCCAGCAGCCACGTCTCCTACGAGCAGTACTTC. This encodes CASSHVSYEQYF.

As regards this clone: A read error may account for a junction end that differs from germline. The genes are TRBV23-1 and TRBJ1-5, with 7 bases that match TRBD1. Being an ORF, TRBV23-1 has a function that is uncertain. CDR3 length equals 13 residues. In nucleotides, the CDR3 is TGCGCCAGAGTACAGGGGTCCAATCGGCCCCAGCATTTT. Its protein is CARVQGSNRPQHF.

This clone was seen once. The chain recombines TRBV2 with TRBJ1-4; D is unresolved. Trimming cost V 4 bases and J 8 bases, with 8 bases left between them. This CDR3 comprises 12 residues. Germline CDR1 SNHLY, CDR2 FYNNEI. The CDR3 spells CASSGQWEKLFF. DNA of the CDR3: TGTGCCAGCAGTGGGCAGTGGGAAAAACTGTTTTTT.

This rearrangement joins TRBV30 to TRBJ2-3; D possibly corresponds to TRBD2 (5 bases). Germline loops: CDR1 GTSNPN, CDR2 SVGIG (reference sequence). Trimming took 5 bases from V and 6 from J, leaving 15 bases between them. CDR3 length: 13 residues. CDR3 sequence: CAWSGNPGDTQYF. DNA of the CDR3: TGTGCCTGGTCCGGGAACCCCGGGGATACGCAGTATTTT.

V is TRBV9 and J is TRBJ2-7; maybe TRBD1 (6 bases). Per germline, CDR1 SGDLS and CDR2 YYNGEE. Trimming removed 3 bases from V and 3 bases from J, with 16 bases in between. This CDR3 comprises 15 residues. CDR3 sequence reads: CASSDPGAGSYEQYF. Written as DNA, the CDR3 is TGTGCCAGCAGCGATCCAGGGGCAGGGAGCTACGAGCAGTACTTC.

V usage is TRBV18 and J usage is TRBJ2-7; TRBD2 might be the D (6 bases). The CDR3 length is 18 residues. The V end lost 2 bases, the J end lost 2 bases, and 22 bases lay between the germline ends. CDR1 and CDR2 (germline): KGHSH, LQKENI. CDR3 sequence: CASSPGTGPREIPYEQYF. The CDR3 DNA follows: TGTGCCAGCTCACCAGGTACAGGCCCCCGGGAGATCCCCTACGAGCAGTACTTC.

This sequence joins TRBV6-5 and TRBJ2-3, with a possible D match to TRBD1 (5 bases). Germline loops: CDR1 MNHEY, CDR2 SVGAGI. The CDR3 loop spans 14 amino acids. V gave up 4 bases and J gave up 7 bases, with 15 bases separating them. The CDR3 sequence: CASSFRARGHTQYF. The DNA for the CDR3 is TGTGCCAGCAGTTTCCGGGCAAGGGGTCATACGCAGTATTTT.

This sequence joins TRBV15 and TRBJ1-1; 7 bases are shared with TRBD1. After removal of 5 bases from V and 0 bases from J, the junction contained 12 bases not matched to a gene. The CDR3 covers 17 residues. The germline gives CDR1 LNHNV, CDR2 YYDKDF (reference sequence). CDR3 region: CATSGRQGRDMNTEAFF. Here the CDR3 DNA reads TGTGCCACCAGCGGGCGACAGGGACGAGACATGAACACTGAAGCTTTCTTT.

V is TRBV4-1 and J is TRBJ2-3; no clear D gene. With 6 bases removed from V and 6 bases from J, the gap between germline ends came to 25 bases. In germline, CDR1 is MGHRA, CDR2 YSYEKL. The CDR3 contains 17 residues. The CDR3 reads CASSRTFWTIGRDTQYF. The CDR3 DNA sequence: TGCGCCAGCAGTCGAACTTTCTGGACCATTGGTCGGGATACGCAGTATTTT.

This chain uses TRBV7-9 with TRBJ2-1; 8 bases agree with TRBD1. This CDR3 is built from 16 residues. The germline V gene encodes CDR1 SEHNR and CDR2 FQNEAQ (reference sequence). The ends lost 2 bases at V and 7 bases at J; junction bases unmatched: 10. CDR3 loop: CASSLYPGQGRNEQFF. The DNA for the CDR3 is TGTGCCAGCAGCTTATATCCCGGACAGGGAAGGAATGAGCAGTTCTTC.

The chain is built from TRBV6-5 and TRBJ1-2; 7 bases line up with TRBD1. Germline CDR1 is MNHEY and CDR2 is SVGAGI. V lost 7 bases and J lost 7; bases outside the gene matches: 9. This CDR3 contains 13 residues. DNA for the CDR3: TGTGCCAGCACAAGCCCAGGGGGAGGTGGCTACACCTTC. This translates into CASTSPGGGGYTF.

This chain joins TRBV27 and TRBJ1-4; D not certain. Trimming took off 4 bases at V and 8 bases at J, with 23 bases between the two ends. The germline gives CDR1 MNHEY, CDR2 SMNVEV (reference sequence). The CDR3 loop spans 17 amino acids. In nucleotides, the CDR3 is TGTGCCAGCAGTTCAATTCCCGGGAGGGCTGCTGGCGAAAAACTGTTTTTT. This sequence encodes CASSSIPGRAAGEKLFF.

This clone was recorded once. The V and J genes are TRBV15 and TRBJ2-1; the match to TRBD1 covers 7 bases. V was pared by 6 bases and J by 0 bases, with 17 bases of the junction left unmatched. The CDR3 loop spans 19 amino acids. Germline V gives CDR1 LNHNV, CDR2 YYDKDF (reference sequence). The CDR3 sequence is CATRPGTATRGRSYNEQFF. In DNA, the CDR3 is TGTGCCACCAGGCCCGGGACAGCGACCCGAGGACGCTCCTACAATGAGCAGTTCTTC.

V and J are TRBV19 and TRBJ1-5; D not resolved. The ends were cut back, 3 bases at V and 10 bases at J, with 16 bases in the middle. Germline V lookup: CDR1 LNHDA, CDR2 SQIVND (reference sequence). This CDR3 comprises 14 residues. CDR3 DNA: TGTGCCAGTAGTATCGAGAGGACCGTCGCACCCCAGCATTTT. It translates to CASSIERTVAPQHF.

The chain carries TRBV19 and TRBJ2-2; 7 positions match TRBD2. Germline-derived CDR1 and CDR2 are LNHDA and SQIVND (reference sequence). The CDR3 is 13 residues long. Trimming at V came to 5 bases and at J to 7 bases, leaving 4 bases not matched to a gene. The CDR3 reads CASSPSGLGELFF. DNA for the CDR3: TGTGCCAGTAGTCCTAGCGGACTCGGGGAGCTGTTTTTT. Filled out from reference TRBV19 and TRBJ2-2, the complete variable domain reads DGGITQSPKYLFRKEGQNVTLSCEQNLNHDAMYWYRQDPGQGLRLIYYSQIVNDFQKGDIAEGYSVSREKKESFPLTVTSAQKNPTAFYLCASSPSGLGELFFGEGSRLTVL.

This chain joins TRBV5-1 and TRBJ1-4; D is unresolved. Germline V gene data show CDR1 as SGHRS and CDR2 as YFSETQ. The CDR3 length is 11 residues. V was clipped by 0 bases and J by 7 bases, with 1 base between them. CDR3 DNA: TGCGCCAGCAGCTTGGTTGAAAAACTGTTTTTT. It yields the protein CASSLVEKLFF.

This clone has only one observation. The chain employs TRBV5-1 and TRBJ2-5, with 11 bases lining up with TRBD2. This CDR3 has 15 amino acids. V shed 4 bases and J 5 bases; nucleotides not matched to a gene: 7. Looked up from germline, CDR1 is SGHRS and CDR2 is YFSETQ. CDR3 sequence (DNA): TGCGCCAGCAGCATTTCGACTAGCGGGGAGGAGACCCAGTACTTC. Translating gives CASSISTSGEETQYF.

V is TRBV18 and J is TRBJ1-1, with D uncertain. Germline V gene data show CDR1 as KGHSH and CDR2 as LQKENI. V lost 5 bases, J lost 3 bases, and 16 bases lay in between. This CDR3 spans 15 amino acids. The CDR3: CASSSQGSGYTEAFF. The CDR3 DNA reads TGTGCCAGCTCATCGCAAGGGAGCGGATACACTGAAGCTTTCTTT.

This sequence joins TRBV7-2 and TRBJ2-1; possibly TRBD1 for D (5 bases). Germline CDR1 SGHTA, CDR2 FQGNSA. The ends were cut back, 1 base at V and 4 bases at J, with 11 bases in the middle. The CDR3 covers 15 residues. CDR3 nucleotides: TGTGCCAGCAGCTTAGGGGGCTCCCTGTACAATGAGCAGTTCTTC. It translates to CASSLGGSLYNEQFF.

This chain uses TRBV7-3 with TRBJ2-1; D perhaps matches TRBD2 (5 bases). The CDR3 spans 15 residues. Germline values: CDR1 SGHTA, CDR2 FQGTGA. The V end was cut by 3 bases, the J end by 4 bases, with 13 bases between. CDR3 in DNA: TGTGCCAGCAGCTTGATAGCGACCGAATACAATGAGCAGTTCTTC. Protein: CASSLIATEYNEQFF.

This chain connects TRBV7-3 to TRBJ2-1, with D perhaps matching TRBD2 (6 bases). From germline, CDR1 is SGHTA and CDR2 FQGTGA. This CDR3 spans 12 amino acids. Trimming shortened V by 5 bases and J by 9 bases, and 11 bases separated the two germline ends. This CDR3 reads CASSPGGTEQFF. The CDR3 region has the DNA TGTGCCAGCAGCCCCGGGGGAACTGAGCAGTTCTTC.

The chain combines TRBV4-1 with TRBJ1-5; a possible D gene is TRBD1 (6 bases). The V end lost 4 bases, the J end lost 7 bases, and 17 bases lay between the germline ends. The germline CDR1 and CDR2 sequences are MGHRA and YSYEKL. This CDR3 contains 15 residues. CDR3 protein: CASSLYPQGTQPQHF. Written as DNA, the CDR3 is TGCGCCAGCAGCCTATATCCCCAGGGGACCCAGCCCCAGCATTTT.

DNA for the CDR3: TGTGCCGGGGAGACTGGGAAAGTCACAGATACGCAGTATTTT. Translated, it gives CAGETGKVTDTQYF. The chain employs TRBV30 and TRBJ2-3; the D gene is possibly TRBD2 (5 bases). Germline CDR1 reads GTSNPN; CDR2 reads SVGIG (reference sequence). The CDR3 extends over 14 amino acids. The V end lost 8 bases, the J end lost 2 bases, and 17 bases lay between the germline ends.

This clone was found a few times. The rearrangement joins TRBV4-3 to TRBJ1-2, with D uncertain. This CDR3 has 16 residues. The germline V gene has CDR1 LGHNA and CDR2 YSLEER. V was pared by 0 bases and J by 2 bases, with 13 bases between. CDR3 region: CASSQDPGDRNYGYTF. In DNA form, the CDR3 reads TGCGCCAGCAGCCAAGATCCTGGTGATAGGAACTATGGCTACACCTTC.

The chain joins TRBV10-1 to TRBJ2-2; possible D gene TRBD1, 6 bases. The CDR3 has 14 residues. From germline, CDR1 is WNHNN and CDR2 SYGVQD (reference sequence). V was pared by 6 bases and J by 0 bases, with 8 bases between. The CDR3 loop reads CASRAGANTGELFF. CDR3 DNA: TGCGCCAGCAGAGCAGGGGCGAACACCGGGGAGCTGTTTTTT.

The rearrangement uses TRBV5-1 and TRBJ1-2; D is unresolved. V lost 4 bases and J 2 bases, leaving 6 bases between the germline ends. The CDR3 totals 12 residues. Germline V gene data show CDR1 as SGHRS and CDR2 as YFSETQ. The CDR3 DNA sequence: TGCGCCAGCAGCCCGGAGAACTATGGCTACACCTTC. This gives the protein CASSPENYGYTF.

This clone appeared a few times. This rearrangement joins TRBV30 to TRBJ2-2, with TRBD1 as a possible D gene (6 bases). The CDR3 runs to 14 residues. Germline CDR1 is GTSNPN and CDR2 is SVGIG (reference sequence). The germline V and J ends were trimmed by 3 bases and 0 bases, with 8 bases remaining between them. CDR3 region: CAWRDRSNTGELFF. In DNA, the CDR3 is TGTGCCTGGAGGGACAGATCGAACACCGGGGAGCTGTTTTTT.

The DNA of the CDR3 is TGTGCCAGCAGTACAGGGGAGAGCTCCTATAATTCACCCCTCCACTTT. Its protein is CASSTGESSYNSPLHF. The rearrangement links TRBV27 to TRBJ1-6; 7 bases are shared with TRBD1. The CDR3 runs to 16 residues. The V segment lost 5 bases and the J segment 0 bases; nucleotides outside the gene matches: 4. Germline loops: CDR1 MNHEY, CDR2 SMNVEV (reference sequence).

The chain combines TRBV6-6 with TRBJ2-1, with 9 positions matching TRBD1. The CDR3 covers 14 residues. The trim removed 6 bases at V and 6 bases at J, leaving 6 bases unmatched. Germline V gene lookup returns CDR1 MNHNY and CDR2 SVGAGI (reference sequence). CDR3 region: CASSLQGAFNEQFF. Here the CDR3 DNA reads TGTGCCAGCAGCTTACAGGGGGCTTTCAATGAGCAGTTCTTC.